The 21 T cell receptor beta chains in this list originate from one sample, sequenced in a study of resident and recirculating memory T cells in vitiligo. Repertoires were generated with immunoSEQ multiplex PCR, while TCRdb's copy carries only in-frame clones and drops some. The table includes tens of thousands of clones, about 89% detected once. Sequencing was carried out using blood. These receptors were collected from a male donor with vitiligo.

V and J are TRBV4-1 and TRBJ2-3; 8 bases line up with TRBD2. The junction had 2 bases not matched to a gene; V was cut back by 2 bases and J by 4 bases. The CDR3 has 14 residues. The germline V gene encodes CDR1 MGHRA and CDR2 YSYEKL. The CDR3 loop reads CASSQPGGADTQYF. The CDR3 DNA is TGCGCCAGCAGCCAACCCGGGGGGGCAGATACGCAGTATTTT.

The chain is built from TRBV6-5 and TRBJ2-2, with D tentatively TRBD1 (5 bases). This CDR3 comprises 14 residues. V shed 2 bases and J shed 5 bases, with 9 bases lying between them. The germline V gene has CDR1 MNHEY and CDR2 SVGAGI. The CDR3 coding sequence is TGTGCCAGCAGTTACCAGGGATCGACCGGGGAGCTGTTTTTT. Encoded protein: CASSYQGSTGELFF.

This clone was picked up one time. The chain combines TRBV13 with TRBJ2-7; weak D call: TRBD2 (6 bases). The V end lost 4 bases, the J end lost 3 bases, and 16 bases lay between the germline ends. Per the germline V gene, CDR1 is PRHDT and CDR2 is FYEKMQ (reference sequence). The CDR3 spans 15 residues. CDR3 nucleotides: TGTGCCAGCAGCTCCCGGGGGATGGGGAACTACGAGCAGTACTTC. This translates into CASSSRGMGNYEQYF.

The rearrangement uses TRBV7-6 and TRBJ1-5; 7 bases are shared with TRBD1. The CDR3 spans 14 residues. V shed 1 base, J shed 6 bases, and the junction held 3 bases outside the gene matches. The germline gives CDR1 SGHVS, CDR2 FNYEAQ. CDR3 sequence: CASSLGDSGQPQHF. CDR3 nucleotides: TGTGCCAGCAGCTTAGGGGACAGTGGTCAGCCCCAGCATTTT.

The V gene is TRBV30, the J gene TRBJ2-3; D is possibly TRBD1 (6 bases). The CDR3 is 11 residues long. V gave up 5 bases and J gave up 11 bases, with 14 bases separating them. Germline-derived CDR1 and CDR2 are GTSNPN and SVGIG (reference sequence). In DNA form, the CDR3 reads TGTGCCTGGGACAGGTCGGTTATGCAGTATTTT. Amino acid sequence: CAWDRSVMQYF.

V gene TRBV5-4 combines with J gene TRBJ1-6; TRBD1 might be the D (5 bases). V was trimmed by 4 bases and J by 4 bases, leaving 12 bases between them. CDR3 size: 15 residues. Germline V gene data show CDR1 as SGHNT and CDR2 as YYREEE (reference sequence). This CDR3 is CASSPGGSYNSPLHF. The CDR3 DNA sequence: TGTGCCAGCAGCCCGGGGGGGTCGTATAATTCACCCCTCCACTTT.

The chain couples TRBV29-1 to TRBJ1-2; the match to TRBD1 covers 8 bases. The V gene end was trimmed by 6 bases and the J gene end by 6 bases; junction bases not matched to a gene: 9. The CDR3 is 13 residues long. Germline assignment: CDR1 SQVTM and CDR2 ANQGSEA. The CDR3 loop is CSVEASTGDGYTF. CDR3 sequence (DNA): TGCAGCGTGGAGGCGTCGACAGGGGATGGCTACACCTTC.

This clone was counted once. The V call is TRBV2, the J call TRBJ2-7, with D perhaps matching TRBD2 (5 bases). The V end lost 3 bases, the J end lost 2 bases, and 11 bases lay between the germline ends. This CDR3 has 14 residues. In germline, CDR1 is SNHLY, CDR2 FYNNEI. The CDR3 region is CASSDRRIPYEQYF. In DNA, the CDR3 is TGTGCCAGCAGTGATCGGAGGATCCCCTACGAGCAGTACTTC.

This chain connects TRBV4-3 to TRBJ1-1; D is ambiguous. Germline CDR1 is LGHNA and CDR2 is YSLEER. Trimming left V 3 bases short and J 2 bases short, with 10 bases between. There are 14 residues in the CDR3. CDR3 DNA: TGCGCCAGCAGCCAGACGAGGGTAAACACTGAAGCTTTCTTT. It encodes CASSQTRVNTEAFF.

The J gene is TRBJ1-4, the V gene TRBV7-9; D call uncertain. The V gene's germline CDR1 is SEHNR and CDR2 FQNEAQ (reference sequence). V gave up 11 bases and J gave up 3 bases, with 7 bases separating them. The CDR3 is 11 residues long. CDR3 sequence: CASQSNEKLFF. As DNA, the CDR3 is TGTGCCTCGCAGTCTAATGAAAAACTGTTTTTT.

The CDR3 loop is CASSSDSYGYTF. The DNA for the CDR3 is TGTGCCAGCTCATCAGACAGCTATGGCTACACCTTC. This chain joins TRBV18 and TRBJ1-2; possibly TRBD1 for D (5 bases). Germline values: CDR1 KGHSH, CDR2 LQKENI. V lost 5 bases and J 4 bases, leaving 8 bases between the germline ends. This CDR3 contains 12 residues.

This clone was picked up one time. CDR3 DNA sequence: TGTGCCAGCAGCTTAGGATCGGGCGGGGAGCTGTTTTTT. It encodes CASSLGSGGELFF. The chain employs TRBV7-2 and TRBJ2-2; D unresolved. The CDR3 runs 13 residues. The V end was cut by 1 base, the J end by 7 bases, with 7 bases between. Per germline, CDR1 SGHTA and CDR2 FQGNSA.

The chain combines TRBV6-5 with TRBJ1-2; possible D gene TRBD1, 5 bases. The V end lost 0 bases, the J end lost 4 bases, and 9 bases lay between the germline ends. Germline V gene data show CDR1 as MNHEY and CDR2 as SVGAGI. The CDR3 is 14 amino acids. In DNA, the CDR3 is TGTGCCAGCAGTTACTCGGGGGGACCCTATGGCTACACCTTC. This codes for CASSYSGGPYGYTF.

J is TRBJ2-7 and V is TRBV5-6; 12 bases line up with TRBD2. With V trimmed by 4 bases and J by 3 bases, 2 bases remained unmatched. Germline lookup yields CDR1 SGHDT and CDR2 YYEEEE. The CDR3 sequence is 14 residues long. The CDR3 reads CASSLAGGIYEQYF. The CDR3 DNA is TGTGCCAGCAGCCTAGCGGGGGGGATCTACGAGCAGTACTTC.

CDR3 DNA: TGTGCCAGCTCACCGGCTCAGGAGGGCACTGAAGCTTTCTTT. Translating gives CASSPAQEGTEAFF. The chain carries TRBV18 and TRBJ1-1, with no clear D. The V gene lost 3 bases and the J gene lost 4 bases, with 12 bases spanning the gap. This CDR3 comprises 14 residues. Germline-derived CDR1 and CDR2 are KGHSH and LQKENI.

V is TRBV4-1 and J is TRBJ2-3, with a tentative D call TRBD1 (10 bases). The CDR3 loop spans 22 amino acids. Germline V gene sequence: CDR1 MGHRA, CDR2 YSYEKL. V gave up 3 bases and J gave up 5 bases, with 36 bases separating them. CDR3 sequence: CASSQTIPGQGRSGGQRDTQYF. The CDR3 region has the DNA TGCGCCAGCAGCCAGACCATCCCGGGACAGGGGCGAAGCGGGGGGCAGAGAGATACGCAGTATTTT.

The CDR3 DNA reads as TGTGCCAGCAGTGAAGCGCTATACGAGCAGTACTTC. Its protein product is CASSEALYEQYF. The J gene is TRBJ2-7, the V gene TRBV2; D not resolved. The CDR3 consists of 12 residues. V lost 0 bases and J lost 4, with 4 bases in between. Per germline, CDR1 SNHLY and CDR2 FYNNEI.

The rearrangement links TRBV11-2 to TRBJ1-1; unclear D gene. Between the trimmed V and J ends, which lost 3 bases and 0 bases, there was a span of 17 bases. Germline CDR1 SGHAT, CDR2 FQNNGV. There are 17 residues in the CDR3. In DNA form, the CDR3 reads TGTGCCAGCAGCTTCGGTCTGTGGGAGAGTATGAACACTGAAGCTTTCTTT. Translation gives CASSFGLWESMNTEAFF.

The J gene is TRBJ1-4, the V gene TRBV7-9; perhaps TRBD1 as D (6 bases). Germline V gives CDR1 SEHNR, CDR2 FQNEAQ (reference sequence). The V end lost 1 base, the J end lost 8 bases, and 14 bases lay between the germline ends. The CDR3 loop spans 15 amino acids. CDR3 coding DNA: TGTGCCAGCAGCTTAGGGGGGCACGGTGGGGAAAAACTGTTTTTT. This codes for CASSLGGHGGEKLFF.

The chain couples TRBV27 to TRBJ2-5, with 8 nucleotides matching TRBD1. V gave up 2 bases and J gave up 1 base; unmatched junction bases: 6. Looked up from germline, CDR1 is MNHEY and CDR2 is SMNVEV (reference sequence). The CDR3 consists of 16 residues. CDR3 protein: CASSLRAGGSQETQYF. Written as DNA, the CDR3 is TGTGCCAGCAGTTTACGGGCAGGGGGCAGCCAAGAGACCCAGTACTTC.

The chain is built from TRBV5-4 and TRBJ2-1, with D perhaps matching TRBD1 (5 bases). The V gene lost 2 bases and the J gene lost 8 bases, with 8 bases spanning the gap. CDR1 is SGHNT, CDR2 YYREEE, per germline (reference sequence). The CDR3 spans 12 residues. The CDR3 coding sequence is TGTGCCAGCAGCTTTGGGGCCGATGAGCAGTTCTTC. Amino acid sequence: CASSFGADEQFF.